The clone carrying this T cell receptor (beta chain) was counted only a few times. Documented time point: after neoadjuvant nivolumab, at surgical resection. TCRdb keeps only in-frame clones here, not all; method: immunoSEQ multiplex PCR. The sample has roughly 25,000 clones; 25% to 30% are singletons. The record originates from a study of neoadjuvant anti-PD-1 for oral cavity cancer. CDR1 SEHNR and CDR2 FQNEAQ come from the germline V gene (reference sequence). The V and J ends lost 5 bases and 6 bases respectively, with 11 bases between them. CDR3 length equals 12 residues. This sequence was found in a person aged 40 to 85 with oral cavity squamous cell carcinoma. The chain carries TRBV7-9 and TRBJ2-7; unclear D gene. Sequencing was performed on tumor tissue, taken after nivolumab (anti-PD-1) treatment. The CDR3 nucleotides are TGTGCCAGCAGCCCAGGAGCTCGCGAGCAGTACTTC. Translated: CASSPGAREQYF. The full variable domain, in which reference TRBV7-9 and TRBJ2-7 provide the parts outside the CDR3, is DTGVSQNPRHKITKRGQNVTFRCDPISEHNRLYWYRQTLGQGPEFLTYFQNEAQLEKSRLLSDRFSAERPKGSFSTLEIQRTEQGDSAMYLCASSPGAREQYFGPGTRLTVT.